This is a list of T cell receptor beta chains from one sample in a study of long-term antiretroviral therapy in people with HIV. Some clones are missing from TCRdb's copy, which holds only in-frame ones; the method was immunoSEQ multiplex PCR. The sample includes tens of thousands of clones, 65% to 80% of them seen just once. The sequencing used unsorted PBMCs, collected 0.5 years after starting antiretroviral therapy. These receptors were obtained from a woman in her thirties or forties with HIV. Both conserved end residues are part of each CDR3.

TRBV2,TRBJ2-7,CASSGGTSGSYEQYF
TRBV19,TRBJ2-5,CASSKGTSVNLQETQYF
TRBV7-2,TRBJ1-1,CASRTRNTEAFF
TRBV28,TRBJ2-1,CASSFLGDSSYNEQFF
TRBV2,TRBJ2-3,CASSDLRGVFTDTQYF
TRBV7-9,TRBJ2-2,CASTGPAGGPNTGELFF
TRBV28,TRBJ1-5,CASSIQLNQPQHF
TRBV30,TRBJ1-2,CAWSPIHTYGYTF
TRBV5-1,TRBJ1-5,CASSVEGANGNQPQHF
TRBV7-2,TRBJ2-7,CASSRAGGTSRSYEQYF
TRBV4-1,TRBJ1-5,CASSQVAAKSNQPQHF
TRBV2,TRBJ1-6,CASSARTGVNSPLHF
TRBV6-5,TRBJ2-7,CASSYSYSDNSYEQYF
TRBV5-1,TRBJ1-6,CASSLGPGGGYNSPLHF
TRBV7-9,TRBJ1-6,CASSPGQGYNSPLHF
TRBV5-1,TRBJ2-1,CASSLRLAGGVSSYNEQFF
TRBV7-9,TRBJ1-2,CASSLAAGGNGYTF
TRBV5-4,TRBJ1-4,CASSSGARQGTNEKLFF
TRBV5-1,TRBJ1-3,CASSLKDQGFSGNTIYF
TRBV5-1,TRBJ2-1,CASSLAGGTTYNEQFF
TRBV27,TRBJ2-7,CASALAGNTYEQYF
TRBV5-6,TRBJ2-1,CASSPGQGLGFF
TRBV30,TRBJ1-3,CAWTSFSGNTIYF
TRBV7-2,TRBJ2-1,CASSGTGSWNNEQFF
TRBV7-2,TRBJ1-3,CASTPSGNTIYF
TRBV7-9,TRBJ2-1,CASSILAGGPNEQFF
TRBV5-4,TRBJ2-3,CASSLPGPSTDTQYF
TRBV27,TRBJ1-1,CATWDSLNTEAFF
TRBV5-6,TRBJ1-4,CASSSSDGATNEKLFF
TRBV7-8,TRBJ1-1,CASSFGGVGGTEAFF
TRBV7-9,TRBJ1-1,CASSFNNMNTEAFF
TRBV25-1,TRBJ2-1,CASSSTTGINEQFF
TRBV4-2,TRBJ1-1,CASSQQTGNTEAFF
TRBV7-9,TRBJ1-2,CAEAGRNYGYTF
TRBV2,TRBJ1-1,CASTRDRGQNTEAFF
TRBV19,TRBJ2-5,CASSPPWAGGGETQYF
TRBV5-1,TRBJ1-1,CASSLVGTVNTEAFF
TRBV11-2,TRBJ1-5,CASSYTANNQPQHF
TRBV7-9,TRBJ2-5,CASSLESGTQYF
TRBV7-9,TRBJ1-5,CASSSGTGGEQPQHF
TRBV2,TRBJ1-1,CASSLGLREAFF
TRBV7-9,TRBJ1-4,CASSSGLATNEKLFF
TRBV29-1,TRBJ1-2,CSVEGLPIIPNYGYTF
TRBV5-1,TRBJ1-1,CASSRGRVENTEAFF
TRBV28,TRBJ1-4,CASSSYPVNRGASSGNEKLFF
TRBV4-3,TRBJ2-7,CASSQEWQGNYEQYF
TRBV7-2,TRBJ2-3,CASSLQAGGSDTQYF
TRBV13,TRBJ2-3,CASTPLDGTQYF
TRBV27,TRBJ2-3,CASSLERGPTDTQYF
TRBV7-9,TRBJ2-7,CASSPPRDIGPYEQYF